This TCR beta chain was sequenced in a study of PD-1 blockade in mismatch repair-deficient tumors. V was shortened by 5 bases and J by 0 bases, with 10 bases between the two germline ends. From germline, CDR1 is SGHAT and CDR2 FQDESV (reference sequence). The CDR3 is 14 amino acids. TCRdb's copy holds only in-frame clones and misses some; the assay was immunoSEQ multiplex PCR. The table records about 130,000 clones, 85% to 90% of them present only once. The TCR-sequenced patients were a few responders to pembrolizumab. Sequenced material: peripheral blood, taken just under 74 weeks after starting pembrolizumab. The rearrangement joins TRBV11-1 to TRBJ1-1, with D perhaps TRBD1 (5 bases). This receptor was obtained from an adult with mismatch repair-deficient cancer. CDR3 residues: CASSHGTVNTEAFF. In nucleotides, the CDR3 is TGTGCCAGCAGCCATGGGACGGTGAACACTGAAGCTTTCTTT.